Given below is one TCR beta chain in context. Time point specified: blood 4 weeks post-SBRT, at nephrectomy. Treatment given: 15 Gy SBRT to primary tumor, nephrectomy 4 weeks later. This renal cell carcinoma was of the clear cell type. This entry comes from a study of radiation and T cells in renal cell carcinoma. Trimming removed 1 base from V and 6 bases from J, with 7 bases in between. Germline CDR1 and CDR2: SGHTA and FQGNSA. The CDR3 length is 13 residues. The assay was immunoSEQ multiplex PCR, and TCRdb's table has in-frame clones only and misses some. The table has more than 120,000 clones, 86% seen once; the top ten hold under 20%.

This specimen consisted of blood, obtained from a patient whose treatment included radiotherapy and nephrectomy. This TCR was recovered from a woman in her forties or fifties with renal cell carcinoma. V and J are TRBV7-2 and TRBJ2-4, with D tentatively TRBD2 (6 bases). CDR3 sequence reads: CASSLVGGNIQYF. CDR3 in DNA: TGTGCCAGCAGCTTAGTGGGGGGAAACATTCAGTACTTC.